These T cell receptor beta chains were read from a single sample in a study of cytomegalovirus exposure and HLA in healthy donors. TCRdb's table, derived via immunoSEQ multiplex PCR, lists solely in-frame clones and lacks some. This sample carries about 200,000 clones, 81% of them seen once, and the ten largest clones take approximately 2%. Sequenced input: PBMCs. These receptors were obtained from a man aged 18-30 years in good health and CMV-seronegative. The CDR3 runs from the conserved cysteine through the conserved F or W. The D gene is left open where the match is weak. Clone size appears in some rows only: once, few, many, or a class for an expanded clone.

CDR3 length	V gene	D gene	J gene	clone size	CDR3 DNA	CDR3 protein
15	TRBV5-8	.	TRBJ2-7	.	TGTGCCAGCAGCTTCGGGCGGGCGGTGCCTTACGAGCAGTACTTC	CASSFGRAVPYEQYF
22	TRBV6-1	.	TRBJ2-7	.	TGTGCCAGCAGTGAAATAACAGGGGGACTAAGATGGTCTAGCGGCACTCGGGACGAGCAGTACTTC	CASSEITGGLRWSSGTRDEQYF
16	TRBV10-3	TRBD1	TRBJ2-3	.	TGTGCCATCAGTATCCGGACAGGGGGCAGGACAGATACGCAGTATTTT	CAISIRTGGRTDTQYF
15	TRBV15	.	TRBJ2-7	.	TGTGCCACCAGCAGAGACGTAGGAGGCGCCTACGAGCAGTACTTC	CATSRDVGGAYEQYF
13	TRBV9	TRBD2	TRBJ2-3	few	TGTGCCAGCAGCTTACTAGCGGCGGATACGCAGTATTTT	CASSLLAADTQYF
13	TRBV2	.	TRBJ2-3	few	TGTGCCAGCAGTAACTCTTACACAGATACGCAGTATTTT	CASSNSYTDTQYF
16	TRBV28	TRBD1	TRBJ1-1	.	TGTGCCAGCAGTTTATTGGGGGACAGCCAAGGCACTGAAGCTTTCTTT	CASSLLGDSQGTEAFF
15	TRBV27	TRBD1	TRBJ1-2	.	TGTGCCAGCAGTCCAAGACAGGGTCTGGGCTATGGCTACACCTTC	CASSPRQGLGYGYTF
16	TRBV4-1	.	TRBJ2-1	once	TGCGCCAGCAGCCAAGAACCAGGAGAAGCCAGGGGTGAGCAGTTCTTC	CASSQEPGEARGEQFF
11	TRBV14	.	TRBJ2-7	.	TGTGCCAGCAGCCGCGGCTACGAGCAGTACTTC	CASSRGYEQYF